This T cell receptor (beta chain) was obtained from a study of neoadjuvant anti-PD-1 for oral cavity cancer. TCRdb keeps only in-frame clones here, not all; method: immunoSEQ multiplex PCR. The sample shows several thousand clones, almost 60% of them seen only once. Patients were newly diagnosed with stage II-IVA oral cavity squamous cell carcinoma without prior systemic or radiation treatment. Study-level results: Only a few patients per response group were TCR-analyzed; validation needed.

V lost 1 base and J 1 base, leaving 8 bases between the germline ends. CDR1 is LNHDA, CDR2 SQIVND, per germline (reference sequence). The CDR3 totals 15 residues. A remark on this clone: The antigen is unknown.

V and J are TRBV19 and TRBJ1-5; D call uncertain. This clonotype originated in a person aged 40-85 years with oral cavity squamous cell carcinoma. The source was tumor tissue, collected before nivolumab (anti-PD-1) treatment. The CDR3 protein is CASSIGLWSNQPQHF. In DNA form, the CDR3 reads TGTGCCAGTAGTATAGGGCTATGGAGCAATCAGCCCCAGCATTTT.